The rows below give T cell receptor beta chains drawn from one sample of a study of T cell clusters in autoimmune cytopenias. From its re-call of the multiplex PCR reads, TCRdb lists each CDR3 protein once, without DNA. The listing contains some 4,100 distinct CDR3 sequences. Separately, the same data were catalogued under a study of T cell repertoires in aging, cancer and after chemotherapy.

What was sequenced was peripheral blood. The receptors shown here come from a human donor in good health. The CDR3 runs from the conserved cysteine through the conserved F or W. The order of the fields is CDR3 length, J gene, V gene, clone size, CDR3 protein. Clone size is given for some rows only: seen once, a few or many times, or a class if the clone is expanded.

CDR3 length: 17; J gene: TRBJ2-3; V gene: TRBV19; clone size: .; CDR3 protein: CASAPGLAGGITDTQYF
CDR3 length: 17; J gene: TRBJ1-6; V gene: TRBV5-1; clone size: medium-sized; CDR3 protein: CASSLEGGHSYNSPLHF
CDR3 length: 17; J gene: TRBJ2-2; V gene: TRBV19; clone size: .; CDR3 protein: CASSWTGGCGDTGELFF
CDR3 length: 13; J gene: TRBJ1-1; V gene: TRBV7-9; clone size: .; CDR3 protein: CASSLEGERDAFF
CDR3 length: 16; J gene: TRBJ1-6; V gene: TRBV6-4; clone size: .; CDR3 protein: CASPRQGPSYNSPLHF
CDR3 length: 15; J gene: TRBJ2-1; V gene: TRBV19; clone size: medium-sized; CDR3 protein: CASSIDREIPYEQFF
CDR3 length: 12; J gene: TRBJ2-1; V gene: TRBV5-6; clone size: medium-sized; CDR3 protein: CASSSGGNEQFF
CDR3 length: 15; J gene: TRBJ2-7; V gene: TRBV18; clone size: medium-sized; CDR3 protein: CASSPPEGTKKEQYF
CDR3 length: 16; J gene: TRBJ1-5; V gene: TRBV6-1; clone size: medium-sized; CDR3 protein: CACETDLLGGNQPQHF
CDR3 length: 18; J gene: TRBJ2-2; V gene: TRBV6-1; clone size: medium-sized; CDR3 protein: CASSEARLAGLNTGELFF
CDR3 length: 13; J gene: TRBJ2-7; V gene: TRBV10-3; clone size: medium-sized; CDR3 protein: CAIGALRDSEQYF